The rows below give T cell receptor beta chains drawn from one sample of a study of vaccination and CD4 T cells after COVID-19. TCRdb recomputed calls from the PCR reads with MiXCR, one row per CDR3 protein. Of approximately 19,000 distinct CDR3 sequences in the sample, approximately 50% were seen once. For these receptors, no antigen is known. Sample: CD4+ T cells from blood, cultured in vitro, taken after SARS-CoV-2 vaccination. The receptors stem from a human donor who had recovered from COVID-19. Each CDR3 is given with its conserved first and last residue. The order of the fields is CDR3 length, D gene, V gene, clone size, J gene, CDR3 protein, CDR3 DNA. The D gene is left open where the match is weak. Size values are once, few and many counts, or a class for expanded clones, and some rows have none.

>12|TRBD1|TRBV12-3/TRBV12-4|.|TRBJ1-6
CANSFQGQALHF
TGTGCCAACAGTTTCCAGGGACAGGCCCTCCACTTT
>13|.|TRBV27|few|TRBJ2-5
CASSLFLGETQYF
TGTGCCAGCAGTTTATTCCTCGGAGAGACCCAGTACTTC
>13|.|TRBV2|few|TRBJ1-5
CASRKDSNQPQHF
TGTGCCAGCAGAAAGGATAGCAATCAGCCCCAGCATTTT
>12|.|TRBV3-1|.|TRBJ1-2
CASSQDRSGYTF
TGTGCCAGCAGCCAAGACAGATCTGGCTACACCTTC
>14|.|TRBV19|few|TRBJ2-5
CASSPAGRRETQYF
TGTGCCAGTAGTCCCGCCGGACGACGGGAGACCCAGTACTTC
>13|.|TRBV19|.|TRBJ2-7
CASSISGANEQYF
TGTGCCAGTAGTATATCAGGGGCCAACGAGCAGTACTTC
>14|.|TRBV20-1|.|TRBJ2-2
CSAGPMGNTGELFF
TGCAGTGCTGGTCCCATGGGGAACACCGGGGAGCTGTTTTTT
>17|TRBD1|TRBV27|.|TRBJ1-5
CASSEDRGLGSNQPQHF
TGTGCCAGCAGTGAAGACAGGGGGCTGGGTAGCAATCAGCCCCAGCATTTT
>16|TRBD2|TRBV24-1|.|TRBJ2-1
CATSDLGTSGRNEQFF
TGTGCCACCAGTGATTTAGGGACTAGCGGGAGAAATGAGCAGTTCTTC
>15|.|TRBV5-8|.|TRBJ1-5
CASSRVGASNQPQHF
TGTGCCAGCAGCCGGGTGGGTGCGAGCAATCAGCCCCAGCATTTT
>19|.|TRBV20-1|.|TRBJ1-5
CSARGSDGTSFRSNQPQHF
TGCAGTGCTAGAGGGTCTGATGGGACATCCTTTCGGAGCAATCAGCCCCAGCATTTT
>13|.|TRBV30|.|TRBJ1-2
CAWMGDRWSGYTF
TGTGCCTGGATGGGTGACAGATGGAGTGGCTACACCTTC
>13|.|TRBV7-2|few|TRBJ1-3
CASSLNLGNTIYF
TGTGCCAGCAGCCTAAACCTCGGAAACACCATATATTTT
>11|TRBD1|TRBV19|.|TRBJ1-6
CARDRDSPLHF
TGTGCCAGAGACAGGGACTCACCCCTCCACTTT
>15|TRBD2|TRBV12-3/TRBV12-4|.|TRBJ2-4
CASSLGTSPSRIQYF
TGTGCCAGCAGCCTCGGGACTAGCCCGTCGCGGATTCAGTACTTC
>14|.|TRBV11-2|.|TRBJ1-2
CASSPTRDGGGYTF
TGTGCCAGCAGCCCAACGAGGGACGGTGGCGGCTACACCTTC
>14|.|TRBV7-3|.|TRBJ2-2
CASSLAQEGGELFF
TGTGCCAGCAGCTTAGCACAGGAAGGCGGGGAGCTGTTTTTT
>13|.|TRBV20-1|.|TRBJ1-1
CSARDPFFAEAFF
TGCAGTGCTAGAGACCCCTTTTTCGCTGAAGCTTTCTTT
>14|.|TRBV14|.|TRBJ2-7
CASSRSGTSYEQYF
TGTGCCAGCAGCCGTAGCGGAACCTCCTACGAGCAGTACTTC
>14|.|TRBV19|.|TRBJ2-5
CASSMRTTEETQYF
TGTGCCAGTAGTATGAGGACGACCGAAGAGACCCAGTACTTC
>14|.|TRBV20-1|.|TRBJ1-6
CSAKDRPYNSPLHF
TGCAGTGCTAAAGACAGACCCTATAATTCACCCCTCCACTTT
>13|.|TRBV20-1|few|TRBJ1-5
CSASRIGDQPQHF
TGCAGTGCTAGCCGGATCGGGGATCAGCCCCAGCATTTT
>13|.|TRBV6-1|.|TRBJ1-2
CASSPGADYGYTF
TGTGCCAGCAGCCCCGGCGCCGACTATGGCTACACCTTC
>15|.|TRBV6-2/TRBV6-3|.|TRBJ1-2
CASSYLDRANYGYTF
TGTGCCAGCAGTTATCTGGACCGGGCTAACTATGGCTACACCTTC
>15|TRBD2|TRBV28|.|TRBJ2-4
CASRGQAGGKNIQYF
TGTGCCAGCAGGGGTCAGGCGGGGGGCAAAAACATTCAGTACTTC
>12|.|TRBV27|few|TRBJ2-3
CASSPQSDTQYF
TGTGCCAGCAGTCCCCAGTCAGATACGCAGTATTTT
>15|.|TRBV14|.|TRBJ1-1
CASSRVGGGDTEAFF
TGTGCCAGCAGCCGAGTTGGGGGTGGGGACACTGAAGCTTTCTTT
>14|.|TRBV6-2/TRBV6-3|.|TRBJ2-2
CATKAGDLSGELFF
TGTGCCACCAAAGCAGGGGACCTTAGCGGGGAGCTGTTTTTT
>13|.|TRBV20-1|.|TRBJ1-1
CSARGGKNTEAFF
TGCAGTGCTAGAGGGGGTAAGAATACTGAAGCTTTCTTT
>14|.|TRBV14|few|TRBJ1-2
CASSHRGLGNGYTF
TGTGCCAGCAGCCACCGAGGGCTAGGGAATGGCTACACCTTC
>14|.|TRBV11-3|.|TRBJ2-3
CASSLATLADTQYF
TGTGCCAGCAGCTTAGCGACCCTGGCAGATACGCAGTATTTT
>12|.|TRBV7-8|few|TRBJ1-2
CASSLAQDGYTF
TGTGCCAGCAGCTTAGCGCAGGATGGCTACACCTTC
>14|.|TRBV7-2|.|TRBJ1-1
CASSVGLRNTEAFF
TGTGCCAGCAGCGTCGGACTCCGGAACACTGAAGCTTTCTTT
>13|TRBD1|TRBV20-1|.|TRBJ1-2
CSAIPGTGNGYTF
TGCAGTGCAATCCCGGGGACAGGGAATGGCTACACCTTC
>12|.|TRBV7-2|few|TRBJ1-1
CASSPDTGEAFF
TGTGCCAGCAGCCCCGACACGGGGGAAGCTTTCTTT
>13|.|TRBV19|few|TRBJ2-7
CASRGQGPGEQYF
TGTGCCAGTAGGGGACAAGGCCCTGGGGAGCAGTACTTC
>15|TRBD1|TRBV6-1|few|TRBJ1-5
CASKGQGYSNQPQHF
TGTGCCAGCAAAGGACAGGGCTATAGCAATCAGCCCCAGCATTTT
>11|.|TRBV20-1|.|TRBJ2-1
CSARVGNEQFF
TGCAGTGCTAGAGTGGGCAATGAGCAGTTCTTC
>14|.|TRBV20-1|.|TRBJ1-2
CSARDPRAPYGYTF
TGCAGTGCTAGAGATCCCCGGGCCCCGTATGGCTACACCTTC
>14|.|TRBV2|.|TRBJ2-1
CASSEGQNYNEQFF
TGTGCCAGCAGTGAAGGACAAAACTACAATGAGCAGTTCTTC
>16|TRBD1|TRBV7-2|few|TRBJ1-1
CASSATRDSMNTEAFF
TGTGCCAGCAGCGCGACCCGGGACAGCATGAACACTGAAGCTTTCTTT
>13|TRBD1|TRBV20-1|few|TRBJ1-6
CSVRDRGTSPLHF
TGCAGTGTCCGGGACAGGGGCACTTCACCCCTCCACTTT
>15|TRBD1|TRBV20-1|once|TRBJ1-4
CSARIPGQGNEKLFF
TGCAGTGCCCGTATACCGGGACAGGGGAATGAAAAACTGTTTTTT
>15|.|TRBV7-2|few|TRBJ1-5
CASSSHNRGNQPQHF
TGTGCCAGCAGCTCCCACAATCGAGGCAATCAGCCCCAGCATTTT
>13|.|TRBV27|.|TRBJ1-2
CASQMFVGGGYTF
TGTGCCAGCCAAATGTTTGTCGGGGGTGGCTACACCTTC
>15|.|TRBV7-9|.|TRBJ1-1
CASSQDTAQNTEAFF
TGCGCCAGCAGCCAAGATACGGCTCAGAACACTGAAGCTTTCTTT
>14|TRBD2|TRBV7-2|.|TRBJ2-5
CASSLGLASETQYF
TGTGCCAGCAGCCTCGGACTAGCATCGGAGACCCAGTACTTC
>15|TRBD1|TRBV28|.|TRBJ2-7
CASRAPGQGTHEQYF
TGTGCCAGCAGGGCTCCGGGACAGGGGACGCACGAGCAGTACTTC
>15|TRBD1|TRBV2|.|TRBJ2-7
CASSERQGVSYEQYF
TGTGCCAGCAGTGAACGACAGGGAGTTTCGTACGAGCAGTACTTC
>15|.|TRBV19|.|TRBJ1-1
CASKARGLSNTEAFF
TGTGCCAGTAAGGCCAGGGGCCTTTCCAACACTGAAGCTTTCTTT
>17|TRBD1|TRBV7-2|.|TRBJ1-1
CASSLALIWTGRAEAFF
TGTGCCAGCAGCTTAGCCCTCATCTGGACAGGGCGAGCTGAAGCTTTCTTT
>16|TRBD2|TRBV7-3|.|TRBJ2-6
CASTLGGDSGANVLTF
TGTGCCAGCACCCTCGGGGGGGACTCTGGGGCCAACGTCCTGACTTTC
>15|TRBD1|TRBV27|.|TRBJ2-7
CASSLRQGFSYEQYF
TGTGCCAGCAGTTTACGACAGGGGTTCTCCTACGAGCAGTACTTC
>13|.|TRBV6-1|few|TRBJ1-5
CASSDERNQPQHF
TGTGCCAGCAGTGATGAAAGAAATCAGCCCCAGCATTTT
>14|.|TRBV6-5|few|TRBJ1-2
CASSYSQGEGGYTF
TGTGCCAGCAGTTACTCCCAAGGGGAGGGCGGCTACACCTTC